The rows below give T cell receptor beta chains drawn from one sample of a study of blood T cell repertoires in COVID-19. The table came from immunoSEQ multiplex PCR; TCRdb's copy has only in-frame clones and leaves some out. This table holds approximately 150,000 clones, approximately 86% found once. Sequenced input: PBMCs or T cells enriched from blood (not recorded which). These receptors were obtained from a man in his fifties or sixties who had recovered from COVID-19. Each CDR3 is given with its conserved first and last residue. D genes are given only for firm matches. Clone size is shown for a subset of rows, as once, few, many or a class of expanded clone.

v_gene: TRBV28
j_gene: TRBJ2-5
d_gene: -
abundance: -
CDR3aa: CASSPLGWETQYF
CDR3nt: TGTGCCAGCAGCCCGCTAGGTTGGGAGACCCAGTACTTC

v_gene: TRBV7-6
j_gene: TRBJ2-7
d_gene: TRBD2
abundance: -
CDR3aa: CASSLGPSGTSYEQYF
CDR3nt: TGTGCCAGCAGCTTAGGTCCTAGCGGGACCTCCTACGAGCAGTACTTC

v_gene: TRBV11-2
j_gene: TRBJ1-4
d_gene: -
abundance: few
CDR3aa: CASSQRGVGRVGTNEKLFF
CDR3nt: TGTGCCAGCAGCCAACGGGGTGTTGGTAGGGTGGGCACTAATGAAAAACTGTTTTTT

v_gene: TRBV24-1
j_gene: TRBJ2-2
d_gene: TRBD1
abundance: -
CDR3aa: CATSDFGTGVTGELFF
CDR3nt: TGTGCCACCAGTGATTTCGGGACAGGGGTAACCGGGGAGCTGTTTTTT

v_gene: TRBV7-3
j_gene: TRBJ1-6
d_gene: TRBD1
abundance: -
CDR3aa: CASSQGGEDSPLHF
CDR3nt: TGTGCCAGCAGCCAGGGGGGCGAGGATTCACCCCTCCACTTT

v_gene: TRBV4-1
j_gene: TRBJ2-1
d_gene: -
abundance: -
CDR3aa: CASSQAGRGTNSEQFF
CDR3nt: TGCGCCAGCAGCCAAGCGGGGCGGGGCACCAATTCTGAGCAGTTCTTC

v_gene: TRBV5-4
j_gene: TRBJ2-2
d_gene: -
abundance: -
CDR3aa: CASSGSLSTGELFF
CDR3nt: TGTGCCAGCAGCGGTAGTTTGAGCACCGGGGAGCTGTTTTTT

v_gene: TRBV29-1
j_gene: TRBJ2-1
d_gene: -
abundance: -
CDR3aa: CSVEGGSVSLNEQFF
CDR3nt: TGCAGCGTTGAAGGGGGTAGCGTTTCCCTCAATGAGCAGTTCTTC

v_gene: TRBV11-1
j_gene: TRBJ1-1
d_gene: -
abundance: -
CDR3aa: CASSPRRGAEAFF
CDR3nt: TGTGCCAGCAGCCCCCGACGGGGAGCTGAAGCTTTCTTT

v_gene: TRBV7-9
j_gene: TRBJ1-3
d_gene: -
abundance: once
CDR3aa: CASTPAGNTIYF
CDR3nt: TGTGCCAGCACCCCCGCTGGAAACACCATATATTTT

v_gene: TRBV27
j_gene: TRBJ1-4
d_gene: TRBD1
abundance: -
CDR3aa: CASSFGWTGVGEKLFF
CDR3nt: TGTGCCAGCAGTTTCGGCTGGACAGGGGTGGGTGAAAAACTGTTTTTT

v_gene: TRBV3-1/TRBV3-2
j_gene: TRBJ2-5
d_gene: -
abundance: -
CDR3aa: CASSQGLPRTQYF
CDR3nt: TGTGCCAGCAGCCAAGGGCTTCCTAGGACCCAGTACTTC

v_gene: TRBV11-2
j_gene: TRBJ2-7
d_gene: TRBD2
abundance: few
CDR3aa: CASSLDTSGSEQYF
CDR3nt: TGTGCCAGCAGCTTAGACACTAGCGGGAGCGAGCAGTACTTC

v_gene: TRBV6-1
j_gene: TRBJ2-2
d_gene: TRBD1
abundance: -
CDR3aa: CASSEDRGAGTGELFF
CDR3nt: TGTGCCAGCAGTGAAGACAGGGGCGCGGGCACCGGGGAGCTGTTTTTT

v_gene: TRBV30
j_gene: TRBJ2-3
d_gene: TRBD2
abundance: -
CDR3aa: CAWSDWGGSTDTQYF
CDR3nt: TGTGCCTGGAGTGATTGGGGGGGAAGCACAGATACGCAGTATTTT

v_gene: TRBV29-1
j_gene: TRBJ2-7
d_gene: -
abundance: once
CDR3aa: CSVDRTGGGEQYF
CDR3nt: TGCAGCGTTGACAGAACAGGGGGGGGCGAGCAGTACTTC

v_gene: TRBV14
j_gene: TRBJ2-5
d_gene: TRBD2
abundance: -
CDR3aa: CASSQLAGIQETQYF
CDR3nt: TGTGCCAGCAGCCAACTAGCGGGAATACAAGAGACCCAGTACTTC

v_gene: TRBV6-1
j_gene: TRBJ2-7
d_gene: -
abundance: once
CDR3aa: CASSERGSPYEQYF
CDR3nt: TGTGCCAGCAGTGAGCGGGGCAGTCCCTACGAGCAGTACTTC

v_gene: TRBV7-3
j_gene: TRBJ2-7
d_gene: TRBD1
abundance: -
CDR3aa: CASSPGGSVYEQYF
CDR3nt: TGTGCCAGCAGTCCAGGGGGCTCCGTTTACGAGCAGTACTTC

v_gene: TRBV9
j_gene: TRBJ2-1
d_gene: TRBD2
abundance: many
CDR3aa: CASSAGGGEQFF
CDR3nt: TGTGCCAGCAGCGCGGGCGGGGGAGAGCAGTTCTTC

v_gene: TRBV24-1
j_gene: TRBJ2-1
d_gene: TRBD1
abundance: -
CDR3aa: CATSPGQGAWVF
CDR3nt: TGTGCCACCAGCCCGGGACAGGGGGCTTGGGTCTTC

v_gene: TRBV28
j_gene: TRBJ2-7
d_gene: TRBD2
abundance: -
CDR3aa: CASSTRTSGSEKQYF
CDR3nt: TGTGCCAGCAGTACCCGGACTAGCGGGTCTGAGAAGCAGTACTTC

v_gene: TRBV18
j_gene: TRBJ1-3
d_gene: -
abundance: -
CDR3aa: CASSPGDWSNTIYF
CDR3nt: TGTGCCAGCTCACCTGGAGACTGGAGTAACACCATATATTTT

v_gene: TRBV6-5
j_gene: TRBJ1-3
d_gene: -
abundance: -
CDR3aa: CASSVGLSSGNTIYF
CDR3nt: TGTGCCAGCAGCGTCGGACTGAGCTCTGGAAACACCATATATTTT

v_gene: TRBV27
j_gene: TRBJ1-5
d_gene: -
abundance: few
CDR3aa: CASSTQGEQPQHF
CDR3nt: TGTGCCAGCAGTACACAGGGTGAGCAGCCCCAGCATTTT

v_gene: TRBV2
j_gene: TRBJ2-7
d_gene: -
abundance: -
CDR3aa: CASSDPPGEQYF
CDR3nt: TGTGCCAGCAGTGATCCCCCGGGGGAGCAGTACTTC

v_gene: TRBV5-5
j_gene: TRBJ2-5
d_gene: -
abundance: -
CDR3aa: CASSSGPQETQYF
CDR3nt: TGTGCCAGCAGCTCGGGTCCTCAAGAGACCCAGTACTTC

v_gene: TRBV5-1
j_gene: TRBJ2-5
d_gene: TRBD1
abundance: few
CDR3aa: CASSLAIGTGQETQYF
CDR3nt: TGCGCCAGCAGCTTGGCTATAGGGACAGGGCAAGAGACCCAGTACTTC

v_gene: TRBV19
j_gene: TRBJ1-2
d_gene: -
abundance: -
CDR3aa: CASKADRQYGYTF
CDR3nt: TGTGCCAGTAAGGCCGACAGACAATATGGCTACACCTTC

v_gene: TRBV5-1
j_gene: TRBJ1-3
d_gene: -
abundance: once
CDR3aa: CASSFGEGAGNTIYF
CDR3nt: TGCGCCAGCAGCTTTGGAGAGGGGGCTGGAAACACCATATATTTT

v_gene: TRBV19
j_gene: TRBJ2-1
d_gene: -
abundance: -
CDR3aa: CASTDAAEQFF
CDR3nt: TGTGCCAGTACCGACGCGGCCGAGCAGTTCTTC

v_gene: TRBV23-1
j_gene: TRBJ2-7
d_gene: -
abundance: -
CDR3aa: CASSHIRRDRSVGEQYF
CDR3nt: TGCGCCAGCAGTCATATCCGGCGGGACCGTTCGGTTGGCGAGCAGTACTTC

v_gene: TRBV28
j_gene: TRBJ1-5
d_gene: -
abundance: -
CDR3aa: CASSLWDNGNQPQHF
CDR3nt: TGTGCCAGCAGTTTATGGGACAATGGCAATCAGCCCCAGCATTTT

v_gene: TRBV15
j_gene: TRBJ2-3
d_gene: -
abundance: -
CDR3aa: CATSRDSAPGGSTDTQYF
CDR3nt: TGTGCCACCAGCAGAGATTCCGCTCCAGGTGGGAGCACAGATACGCAGTATTTT

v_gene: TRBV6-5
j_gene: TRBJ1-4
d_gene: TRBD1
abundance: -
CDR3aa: CASSPSGGIEKLFF
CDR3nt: TGTGCCAGCAGTCCGTCAGGGGGGATTGAAAAACTGTTTTTT

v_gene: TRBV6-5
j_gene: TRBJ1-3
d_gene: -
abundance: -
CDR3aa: CASSARDFSGNTIYF
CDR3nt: TGTGCCAGCAGCGCTCGCGACTTTTCTGGAAACACCATATATTTT

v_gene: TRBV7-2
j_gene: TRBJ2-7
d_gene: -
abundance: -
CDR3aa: CASSLESGDPYEQYF
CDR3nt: TGTGCCAGCAGCTTAGAGTCGGGAGACCCCTACGAGCAGTACTTC

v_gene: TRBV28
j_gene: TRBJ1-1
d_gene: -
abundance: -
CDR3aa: CASSFPGSGNTEAFF
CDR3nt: TGTGCCAGCAGTTTCCCGGGGTCTGGAAACACTGAAGCTTTCTTT

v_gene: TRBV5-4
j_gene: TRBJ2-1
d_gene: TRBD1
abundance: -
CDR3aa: CASRRDSYNEQFF
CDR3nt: TGTGCCAGCAGAAGGGACAGCTACAATGAGCAGTTCTTC

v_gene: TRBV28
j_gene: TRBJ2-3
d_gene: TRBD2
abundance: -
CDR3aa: CASSFDGRVGTDTQYF
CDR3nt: TGTGCCAGCAGTTTCGACGGGAGGGTCGGCACAGATACGCAGTATTTT

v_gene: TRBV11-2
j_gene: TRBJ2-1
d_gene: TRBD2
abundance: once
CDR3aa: CASSLAGEVNEQFF
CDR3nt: TGTGCCAGCAGCTTGGCGGGAGAGGTCAATGAGCAGTTCTTC

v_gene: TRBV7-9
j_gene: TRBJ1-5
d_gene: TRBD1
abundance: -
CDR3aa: CASSSDRGRQPQHF
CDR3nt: TGTGCCAGCAGCTCAGACAGGGGGCGTCAGCCCCAGCATTTT

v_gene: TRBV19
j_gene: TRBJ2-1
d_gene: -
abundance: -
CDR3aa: CASSIRRGLEEQFF
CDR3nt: TGTGCCAGTAGTATTCGGCGTGGACTCGAAGAGCAGTTCTTC

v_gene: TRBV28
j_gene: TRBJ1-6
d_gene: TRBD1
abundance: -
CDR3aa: CASSYRDRGSPLHF
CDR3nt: TGTGCCAGCAGTTACCGGGACAGGGGTTCACCCCTCCACTTT

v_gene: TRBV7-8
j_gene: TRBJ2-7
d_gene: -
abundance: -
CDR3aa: CASTTATERSYEQYF
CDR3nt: TGTGCCAGCACGACGGCGACAGAGCGCTCCTACGAGCAGTACTTC

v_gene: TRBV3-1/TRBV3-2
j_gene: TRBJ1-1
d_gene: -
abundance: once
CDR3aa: CASSQKISPGHFMNTEAFF
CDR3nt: TGTGCCAGCAGCCAAAAGATTAGCCCGGGACACTTCATGAACACTGAAGCTTTCTTT

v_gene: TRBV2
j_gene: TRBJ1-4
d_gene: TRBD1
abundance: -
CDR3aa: CASSERTGATNEKLFF
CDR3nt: TGTGCCAGCAGTGAACGGACAGGGGCAACTAATGAAAAACTGTTTTTT

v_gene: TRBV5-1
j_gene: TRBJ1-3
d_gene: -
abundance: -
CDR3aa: CASSAQPGISGNTIYF
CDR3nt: TGCGCCAGCAGCGCACAACCAGGGATTTCTGGAAACACCATATATTTT

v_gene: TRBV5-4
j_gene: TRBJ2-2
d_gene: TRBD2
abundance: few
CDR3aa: CASSTGLAGGSGELFF
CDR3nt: TGTGCCAGCAGCACAGGACTAGCGGGGGGGAGCGGGGAGCTGTTTTTT

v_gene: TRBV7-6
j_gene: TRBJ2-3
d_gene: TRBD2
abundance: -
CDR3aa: CASSPGGSDTQYF
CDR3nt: TGTGCCAGCAGCCCCGGGGGGTCAGATACGCAGTATTTT

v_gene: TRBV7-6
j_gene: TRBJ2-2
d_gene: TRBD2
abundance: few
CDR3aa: CASSPFVPGLAGNTGELFF
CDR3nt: TGTGCCAGCAGCCCATTCGTACCGGGACTAGCGGGAAATACCGGGGAGCTGTTTTTT

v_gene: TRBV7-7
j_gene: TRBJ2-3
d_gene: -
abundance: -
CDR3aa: CASSLGPQAEYTQYF
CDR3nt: TGTGCTAGCAGCTTAGGGCCTCAGGCCGAATATACGCAGTATTTT

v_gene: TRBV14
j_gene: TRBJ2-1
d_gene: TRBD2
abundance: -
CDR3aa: CASSQESGGRNEQFF
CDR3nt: TGTGCCAGCAGCCAAGAATCGGGCGGGAGAAATGAGCAGTTCTTC

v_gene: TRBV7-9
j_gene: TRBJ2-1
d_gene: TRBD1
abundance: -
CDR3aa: CASSFSPTGTYEQFF
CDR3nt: TGTGCCAGCAGCTTTTCCCCGACAGGGACGTATGAGCAGTTCTTC

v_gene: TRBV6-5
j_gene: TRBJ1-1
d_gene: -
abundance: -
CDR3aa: CASTGTGTEAFF
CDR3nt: TGTGCCAGTACAGGGACCGGCACTGAAGCTTTCTTT